This passage covers 19 T cell receptor beta chains from one sample sequenced in a study of CD8+ T cells in alopecia areata. cDNA prepared by RNA extraction and subsequent reverse transcription served as the template for sequencing. Some clones are missing from TCRdb's copy, which holds only in-frame ones; the method was immunoSEQ multiplex PCR. The data contain over 200,000 clones, around three fifths of them singletons. The specimen comprised CD4+ T cells sorted from blood, sampled at week 0. These receptors all come from a human donor with alopecia areata.

The chain joins TRBV4-1 to TRBJ1-5; no clear D. The CDR3 is 18 amino acids. CDR1 MGHRA and CDR2 YSYEKL come from the germline V gene. V lost 0 bases, J lost 0 bases, and 15 bases lay in between. CDR3 loop: CASSQDVSRVDSNQPQHF. CDR3 nucleotides: TGCGCCAGCAGCCAAGATGTATCGAGGGTAGATAGCAATCAGCCCCAGCATTTT.

This clone was detected only once. The chain carries TRBV14 and TRBJ2-7; the D gene is possibly TRBD2 (7 bases). The germline V gene encodes CDR1 SGHDN and CDR2 FVKESK. The CDR3 is 16 amino acids. The V end lost 1 base, the J end lost 6 bases, and 19 bases lay between the germline ends. The CDR3 loop is CASSQGYGGQITEQYF. The DNA of the CDR3 is TGTGCCAGCAGCCAAGGATACGGGGGGCAGATAACCGAGCAGTACTTC. Full variable domain (rest looked up from reference TRBV14 and TRBJ2-7): EAGVTQFPSHSVIEKGQTVTLRCDPISGHDNLYWYRRVMGKEIKFLLHFVKESKQDESGMPNNRFLAERTGGTYSTLKVQPAELEDSGVYFCASSQGYGGQITEQYFGPGTRLTVT.

The chain uses TRBV7-2 and TRBJ2-1; TRBD2 agrees at 12 bases. V trimming: 4 bases; J trimming: 10 bases; junction bases outside the gene matches: 8. CDR3 length equals 15 residues. The germline V gene encodes CDR1 SGHTA and CDR2 FQGNSA. The CDR3 region is CASSSRASGGGEQFF. The CDR3 coding sequence is TGTGCCAGCAGCTCTAGAGCTAGCGGGGGGGGCGAGCAGTTCTTC.

This chain joins TRBV30 and TRBJ2-3, with D uncertain. This CDR3 region has 14 residues. In germline, CDR1 is GTSNPN, CDR2 SVGIG (reference sequence). V shed 2 bases and J shed 0 bases, with 9 bases lying between them. The CDR3 sequence: CAWSRTGSTDTQYF. CDR3 sequence (DNA): TGTGCCTGGAGTCGTACCGGGAGCACAGATACGCAGTATTTT.

This chain joins TRBV9 and TRBJ2-1, with 11 bases fitting TRBD1. Germline CDR1 is SGDLS and CDR2 is YYNGEE. V shed 4 bases, J shed 7 bases, and the junction held 10 bases outside the gene matches. This CDR3 region has 16 residues. CDR3 nucleotide sequence: TGTGCCAGCAGCCCCCGTTCCGGGACAGGGGGGAATGAGCAGTTCTTC. This translates into CASSPRSGTGGNEQFF.

CDR3 region: CAWSRTGSGGNTIYF. CDR3 DNA sequence: TGTGCCTGGAGCCGAACAGGGTCTGGGGGAAACACCATATATTTT. The chain links TRBV30 to TRBJ1-3; D possibly corresponds to TRBD1 (6 bases). The CDR3 loop spans 15 amino acids. V shed 3 bases and J shed 4 bases, with 16 bases lying between them. Germline assignment: CDR1 GTSNPN and CDR2 SVGIG (reference sequence).

This chain's CDR3 is CSAFQTSTQFF. CDR3 DNA sequence: TGCAGTGCTTTTCAGACTAGCACGCAGTTCTTC. The chain couples TRBV20-1 to TRBJ2-1; 7 bases are shared with TRBD2. The trim removed 5 bases at V and 12 bases at J, leaving 7 bases unmatched. CDR3 length: 11 amino acids. Germline CDR1 is DFQATT and CDR2 is SNEGSKA (reference sequence).

This chain connects TRBV4-1 to TRBJ1-5; D not resolved. The CDR3 totals 15 residues. CDR1 is MGHRA and CDR2 is YSYEKL in the germline V gene. Trimming pared 1 base from V and 7 bases from J, leaving 14 bases between. As DNA, the CDR3 is TGCGCCAGCAGCCAAGTCGTAGGCATAGAACAGCCCCAGCATTTT. Translated, it gives CASSQVVGIEQPQHF.

This clone was recorded once. The chain carries TRBV30 and TRBJ1-2; 8 bases align to TRBD1. The CDR3 extends over 15 amino acids. V shed 4 bases, J shed 6 bases, and the junction held 13 bases outside the gene matches. In germline, CDR1 is GTSNPN, CDR2 SVGIG (reference sequence). CDR3 amino acids: CAWINSRGRFHGYTF. In DNA, the CDR3 is TGTGCCTGGATTAACTCCAGGGGGCGATTTCATGGCTACACCTTC. The entire variable domain, with the rest obtained from reference TRBV30 and TRBJ1-2, is as follows: SQTIHQWPATLVQPVGSPLSLECTVEGTSNPNLYWYRQAAGRGLQLLFYSVGIGQISSEVPQNLSASRPQDRQFILSSKKLLLSDSGFYLCAWINSRGRFHGYTFGSGTRLTVV.

This rearrangement joins TRBV5-6 to TRBJ2-5; 8 positions match TRBD1. The CDR3 sequence is 15 residues long. Unmatched junction bases numbered 3, after V lost 1 base and J lost 1 base. Per germline, CDR1 SGHDT and CDR2 YYEEEE. CDR3 nucleotides: TGTGCCAGCAGCTTGTACGGACAGGGCCAAGAGACCCAGTACTTC. Its protein is CASSLYGQGQETQYF.

The gene calls are TRBV18 and TRBJ2-6, with D hard to call. The CDR3 contains 16 residues. The V gene lost 3 bases and the J gene lost 1 base, with 10 bases spanning the gap. Germline CDR1 KGHSH, CDR2 LQKENI. The CDR3 spells CASSPMELSGANVLTF. CDR3 nucleotides: TGTGCCAGCTCACCGATGGAGTTGTCTGGGGCCAACGTCCTGACTTTC.

This sequence joins TRBV29-1 and TRBJ2-1; a possible D gene is TRBD2 (6 bases). The CDR3 has 12 residues. Germline V gene data show CDR1 as SQVTM and CDR2 as ANQGSEA. The V end lost 7 bases, the J end lost 5 bases, and 12 bases lay between the germline ends. This CDR3 reads CSGGTQNNEQFF. The CDR3 bases are TGCAGCGGGGGGACTCAAAACAATGAGCAGTTCTTC.

V gene TRBV29-1 combines with J gene TRBJ1-1, with D possibly matching TRBD1 (6 bases). Germline CDR1 and CDR2: SQVTM and ANQGSEA. Trimming stripped 5 bases from V and 5 bases from J, with 15 bases between. This CDR3 comprises 13 residues. CDR3 DNA sequence: TGCAGCGTTCACAGGGCGGTACGAACTGAAGCTTTCTTT. As protein: CSVHRAVRTEAFF.

This rearrangement joins TRBV4-1 to TRBJ2-1; the D gene is possibly TRBD2 (6 bases). The CDR3 totals 16 residues. CDR1 is MGHRA and CDR2 is YSYEKL in the germline V gene. V was cut by 3 bases and J by 4 bases, with 16 bases left in between. The CDR3 region is CASSHLKGTWYNEQFF. The CDR3 coding sequence is TGCGCCAGCAGCCACCTCAAGGGGACTTGGTACAATGAGCAGTTCTTC.

The chain carries TRBV30 and TRBJ2-5, with D possibly TRBD2 on 6 matching bases. Looked up from germline, CDR1 is GTSNPN and CDR2 is SVGIG (reference sequence). The CDR3 loop spans 14 amino acids. The V end lost 5 bases, the J end lost 3 bases, and 16 bases lay between the germline ends. CDR3 amino acids: CAWGLSRGKETQYF. DNA of the CDR3: TGTGCCTGGGGGCTTTCGCGGGGCAAAGAGACCCAGTACTTC.

The table lists this clone with a count of one. The gene calls are TRBV7-9 and TRBJ2-7; TRBD1 matches at 8 bases. J was trimmed by 6 bases and V by 5 bases; bases with no gene match: 9. Looked up from germline, CDR1 is SEHNR and CDR2 is FQNEAQ (reference sequence). This CDR3 region has 14 residues. CDR3: CASSTFRGQGEQYF. CDR3 nucleotides: TGTGCCAGCAGCACCTTCAGGGGGCAAGGCGAGCAGTACTTC.

The chain is built from TRBV5-1 and TRBJ1-5; 7 bases fit TRBD1. The CDR3 is 14 residues long. With V trimmed by 4 bases and J by 3 bases, 4 bases remained unmatched. From germline, CDR1 is SGHRS and CDR2 YFSETQ. CDR3 sequence (DNA): TGCGCCAGCAGCCCCGGGACAGCCAATCAGCCCCAGCATTTT. Translation: CASSPGTANQPQHF.

The V gene is TRBV29-1, the J gene TRBJ2-1; tentatively, D is TRBD2 (5 bases). CDR3 length: 13 residues. CDR1 and CDR2 (germline): SQVTM, ANQGSEA. V was pared by 8 bases and J by 8 bases, with 19 bases between. The CDR3 DNA sequence: TGCAGCATAGCCCCTCGACTAACCCATGAGCAGTTCTTC. Its translation is CSIAPRLTHEQFF.

V gene TRBV7-2 combines with J gene TRBJ1-1; D remains unclear. The CDR3 loop spans 13 amino acids. V shed 2 bases and J shed 1 base, with 5 bases lying between them. Germline V CDR1 and CDR2: SGHTA, FQGNSA. CDR3 loop: CASSLQKNTEAFF. CDR3 coding DNA: TGTGCCAGCAGCTTACAGAAGAACACTGAAGCTTTCTTT.